Below, 23 T cell receptor beta chains from the same sample are listed, as sequenced in a study of cytomegalovirus exposure and HLA in healthy donors. 13 Jbeta primers and 60 Vbeta primers were used for the PCR. Assay used: immunoSEQ multiplex PCR; TCRdb lists only in-frame clones, some missing. The table includes approximately 98,000 clones, 75% to 85% detected once. Specimen: PBMCs. The receptors come from a man aged 18 to 29 in good health and CMV-seropositive.

This sequence joins TRBV6-1 and TRBJ1-4; TRBD1 agrees at 9 bases. Germline-derived CDR1 and CDR2 are MNHNS and SASEGT. With 8 bases clipped from V and 8 bases from J, the junction kept 6 bases outside the gene matches. The CDR3 length is 13 residues. The CDR3, as DNA: TGTGCCAGCCGAGGGACAGGGAACGAAAAACTGTTTTTT. Protein: CASRGTGNEKLFF.

This sequence joins TRBV5-5 and TRBJ1-6; TRBD1 matches at 8 bases. Germline CDR1 reads SGHKS; CDR2 reads YYEKEE (reference sequence). The ends lost 0 bases at V and 11 bases at J; junction bases unmatched: 19. The CDR3 totals 19 residues. CDR3 region: CASSLAGAGGASRGAPLHF. In nucleotides, the CDR3 is TGTGCCAGCAGCTTGGCCGGGGCAGGGGGCGCGTCCCGAGGGGCACCCCTCCACTTT.

A few counts support this clone. The CDR3 nucleotides read TGCGCCAGCAGCTCCCGGGTAACCCAGTACTTC. This gives the protein CASSSRVTQYF. This chain uses TRBV5-1 with TRBJ2-5; D ambiguous. This CDR3 spans 11 amino acids. V was trimmed by 3 bases and J by 8 bases, leaving 8 bases between them. CDR1 and CDR2 from the germline V gene are SGHRS and YFSETQ. The full variable domain, its missing parts supplied by reference TRBV5-1 and TRBJ2-5, is KAGVTQTPRYLIKTRGQQVTLSCSPISGHRSVSWYQQTPGQGLQFLFEYFSETQRNKGNFPGRFSGRQFSNSRSEMNVSTLELGDSALYLCASSSRVTQYFGPGTRLLVL.

This chain uses TRBV6-1 with TRBJ1-2; D is possibly TRBD1 (5 bases). The V end lost 5 bases, the J end lost 5 bases, and 12 bases lay between the germline ends. Germline CDR1 reads MNHNS; CDR2 reads SASEGT. This CDR3 comprises 13 residues. CDR3 in amino acids: CASSNGGGYGYTF. CDR3 nucleotides: TGTGCCAGCAGTAACGGGGGGGGGTATGGCTACACCTTC.

The chain employs TRBV11-2 and TRBJ2-1; D remains ambiguous. The CDR3 length is 11 residues. Between the trimmed V and J ends, which lost 2 bases and 8 bases, there was a span of 4 bases. Germline V gene lookup returns CDR1 SGHAT and CDR2 FQNNGV. This CDR3 reads CASSLSDEQFF. DNA of the CDR3: TGTGCCAGCAGCTTATCGGATGAGCAGTTCTTC.

CDR3 region: CASSGPGTGQETQYF. The DNA of the CDR3 is TGTGCCAGCAGCGGTCCCGGGACAGGCCAAGAGACCCAGTACTTC. The chain is built from TRBV6-1 and TRBJ2-5; TRBD1 aligns across 8 bases. With 6 bases clipped from V and 1 base from J, the junction kept 7 bases outside the gene matches. Germline CDR1 MNHNS, CDR2 SASEGT. The CDR3 sequence is 15 residues long.

The rearrangement links TRBV27 to TRBJ2-3; 7 bases fit TRBD2. Germline CDR1 is MNHEY and CDR2 is SMNVEV (reference sequence). The CDR3 is 14 residues long. The DNA of the CDR3 is TGTGCTTCCAGTCCGGGACTAAATTCAGATACGCAGTATTTT. Translation: CASSPGLNSDTQYF.

This clone is classed as medium-sized (0.01 to 0.1%). The chain carries TRBV19 and TRBJ2-2; 7 bases map to TRBD1. Germline-derived CDR1 and CDR2 are LNHDA and SQIVND (reference sequence). V dropped 6 bases and J dropped 4; count of bases not matched to a gene: 5. The CDR3 is 14 amino acids. As DNA, the CDR3 is TGTGCCAGTAGCAGAGCAGGGGGCACCGGGGAGCTGTTTTTT. Amino acids: CASSRAGGTGELFF.

The rearrangement links TRBV28 to TRBJ2-7, with D possibly being TRBD1 (6 bases). From germline, CDR1 is MDHEN and CDR2 SYDVKM. The CDR3 runs 17 residues. The germline V and J ends were trimmed by 2 bases and 2 bases, with 19 bases remaining between them. DNA of the CDR3: TGTGCCAGCAGTTTAGGCCCACGGGACACACTCGCCTACGAGCAGTACTTC. The encoded protein is CASSLGPRDTLAYEQYF.

The CDR3 DNA reads TGTGCCAGCAGCTTAGATGCCGGGACAGGGCGAGGCTACACCTTC. Translated, it gives CASSLDAGTGRGYTF. V and J are TRBV7-9 and TRBJ1-2, with 9 bases matching TRBD1. Germline CDR1 SEHNR, CDR2 FQNEAQ (reference sequence). The CDR3 totals 15 residues. V trimming: 1 base; J trimming: 8 bases; junction bases outside the gene matches: 8.

V usage is TRBV5-1 and J usage is TRBJ2-7; 10 bases map to TRBD2. This CDR3 has 15 residues. CDR1 is SGHRS and CDR2 is YFSETQ in the germline V gene. V shed 4 bases, J shed 2 bases, and the junction held 6 bases outside the gene matches. The CDR3 reads CASSAASGGTYEQYF. In DNA form, the CDR3 reads TGCGCCAGCAGCGCCGCTAGCGGGGGTACCTACGAGCAGTACTTC.

J is TRBJ2-3 and V is TRBV9, with 11 bases fitting TRBD2. CDR1 and CDR2 from the germline V gene are SGDLS and YYNGEE. The CDR3 spans 16 residues. V was pared by 4 bases and J by 1 base, with 5 bases of the junction left unmatched. The CDR3 DNA sequence: TGTGCCAGCAGCCCCACGACTAGCGGGGGCACAGATACGCAGTATTTT. Its protein is CASSPTTSGGTDTQYF.

The V gene is TRBV25-1, the J gene TRBJ2-2; no definite D call. In germline, CDR1 is MGHDK, CDR2 SYGVNS. This CDR3 has 14 amino acids. Trimming took off 6 bases at V and 5 bases at J, with 13 bases between the two ends. The CDR3 DNA is TGTGCCAGCAGGTCGACAATATTAACCGGGGAGCTGTTTTTT. Translated: CASRSTILTGELFF. The full variable domain, its missing parts supplied by reference TRBV25-1 and TRBJ2-2, is EADIYQTPRYLVIGTGKKITLECSQTMGHDKMYWYQQDPGMELHLIHYSYGVNSTEKGDLSSESTVSRIRTEHFPLTLESARPSHTSQYLCASRSTILTGELFFGEGSRLTVL.

The J gene is TRBJ2-3, the V gene TRBV30; 12 nucleotides line up with TRBD2. The V segment lost 4 bases and the J segment 2 bases; nucleotides outside the gene matches: 4. The germline gives CDR1 GTSNPN, CDR2 SVGIG (reference sequence). The CDR3 length is 15 residues. CDR3 nucleotide sequence: TGTGCCTGGACCCTAGCGGGGGGGCCCACAGATACGCAGTATTTT. Encoded protein: CAWTLAGGPTDTQYF.

The chain couples TRBV4-1 to TRBJ1-1, with 10 bases identical to TRBD1. This CDR3 is built from 12 residues. The J segment lost 6 bases and the V segment lost 11 bases, leaving 6 bases of the junction unmatched. In germline, CDR1 is MGHRA, CDR2 YSYEKL. CDR3 sequence reads: CASRGQGAEAFF. Written as DNA, the CDR3 is TGCGCCTCACGCGGACAGGGGGCTGAAGCTTTCTTT.

This chain connects TRBV5-6 to TRBJ2-5; maybe TRBD2 (6 bases). The J call could be wrong; TRBJ2-7 is a better fit for the DNA end. CDR3 size: 12 residues. The V gene's germline CDR1 is SGHDT and CDR2 YYEEEE. The CDR3 spells CASRLGGNEQYF. CDR3 DNA sequence: TGTGCCAGCAGACTAGGAGGGAACGAGCAGTACTTC.

Turning to this clone: The same CDR3 also results from other DNA sequences found in this sample. This chain joins TRBV7-8 and TRBJ1-1, with unresolved D. Germline loops: CDR1 SGHVS, CDR2 FQNEAQ. The CDR3 extends over 15 amino acids. The germline V and J ends were trimmed by 1 base and 0 bases, with 9 bases remaining between them. CDR3 coding DNA: TGTGCCAGCAGCTTAGAAGGACTAATGAACACTGAAGCTTTCTTT. Protein sequence: CASSLEGLMNTEAFF.

V is TRBV29-1 and J is TRBJ1-1, with 10 bases matching TRBD1. This CDR3 contains 14 residues. Germline assignment: CDR1 SQVTM and CDR2 ANQGSEA. The V and J ends lost 6 bases and 6 bases, in that order; junction bases with no gene match: 10. CDR3 bases: TGCAGCGTGAACACCGGGACAGGGGCCCCTGAAGCTTTCTTT. Translated: CSVNTGTGAPEAFF. Full variable domain (missing parts from reference TRBV29-1 and TRBJ1-1): SAVISQKPSRDICQRGTSLTIQCQVDSQVTMMFWYRQQPGQSLTLIATANQGSEATYESGFVIDKFPISRPNLTFSTLTVSNMSPEDSSIYLCSVNTGTGAPEAFFGQGTRLTVV.

This clone was seen only a few times. The rearrangement links TRBV10-2 to TRBJ2-2; D might be TRBD2 (6 bases). Germline CDR1 is WSHSY and CDR2 is SAAADI. V lost 3 bases and J lost 6, with 14 bases in between. The CDR3 sequence is 15 residues long. Here the CDR3 DNA reads TGCGCCAGCAGTGACCCCCCGGACTATGCCGGGGAGCTGTTTTTT. Its protein product is CASSDPPDYAGELFF.

This clone was seen ten or more times. This rearrangement joins TRBV5-1 to TRBJ2-1, with 13 bases matching TRBD2. The CDR3 is made up of 17 amino acids. Germline loops: CDR1 SGHRS, CDR2 YFSETQ. V dropped 4 bases and J dropped 5; count of bases not matched to a gene: 9. CDR3 sequence: CASSPVTSGGWNNEQFF. The CDR3 region has the DNA TGCGCCAGCAGCCCAGTGACTAGCGGGGGGTGGAACAATGAGCAGTTCTTC.

This clone was recorded only once. The V gene is TRBV4-1, the J gene TRBJ1-2, with 8 bases matching TRBD1. Germline-derived CDR1 and CDR2 are MGHRA and YSYEKL. Germline trimming cut 1 base from V and 2 bases from J; bases unmatched to any gene: 0. The CDR3 extends over 14 amino acids. In nucleotides, the CDR3 is TGCGCCAGCAGCCAAGGGGACAGGAACTATGGCTACACCTTC. Its protein is CASSQGDRNYGYTF.

CDR3 sequence (DNA): TGTGCCAGCAGCTTTGAGAGGTTCTACGAGCAGTACTTC. This encodes CASSFERFYEQYF. J is TRBJ2-7 and V is TRBV11-2; unclear D gene. CDR3 length: 13 amino acids. Germline V gene sequence: CDR1 SGHAT, CDR2 FQNNGV. Trimming left V 3 bases short and J 3 bases short, with 9 bases between.

This sequence joins TRBV18 and TRBJ2-5; D is perhaps TRBD1 (6 bases). The CDR3 has 13 residues. Germline CDR1 and CDR2: KGHSH and LQKENI. Between the trimmed V and J ends, which lost 4 bases and 2 bases, there was a span of 8 bases. The CDR3 loop is CASSLGQQETQYF. CDR3 sequence (DNA): TGTGCCAGCTCACTAGGACAGCAAGAGACCCAGTACTTC.